This T cell receptor beta chain was identified during a study of T cell repertoires and HLA-DP antigens. Note on this clone: What it recognizes is unknown.

General study findings and limits: The CD4+ repertoire was not split into naive and memory.

CDR3 length equals 13 residues. Germline V lookup: CDR1 SGDLS, CDR2 YYNGEE. Trimming took 3 bases from V and 9 from J; bases not matched to a gene: 2. Each pre-culture CD4+ sample aimed for 200,000 to 250,000 T cell genomes at deep resolution. Clones were read by immunoSEQ multiplex PCR, and TCRdb kept only the in-frame ones, dropping some. Of 75,000 to 90,000 clones listed, roughly nine tenths are singletons. This TCR came from a man aged 50 or older in good health and CMV-seronegative. The sequenced sample consisted of CD4+ T cells from PBMCs. The rearrangement joins TRBV9 to TRBJ1-6; 8 positions match TRBD1. For the CDR3, the DNA is TGTGCCAGCAGCGGGACAGGGAGTTCACCCCTCCACTTT. It codes for CASSGTGSSPLHF.